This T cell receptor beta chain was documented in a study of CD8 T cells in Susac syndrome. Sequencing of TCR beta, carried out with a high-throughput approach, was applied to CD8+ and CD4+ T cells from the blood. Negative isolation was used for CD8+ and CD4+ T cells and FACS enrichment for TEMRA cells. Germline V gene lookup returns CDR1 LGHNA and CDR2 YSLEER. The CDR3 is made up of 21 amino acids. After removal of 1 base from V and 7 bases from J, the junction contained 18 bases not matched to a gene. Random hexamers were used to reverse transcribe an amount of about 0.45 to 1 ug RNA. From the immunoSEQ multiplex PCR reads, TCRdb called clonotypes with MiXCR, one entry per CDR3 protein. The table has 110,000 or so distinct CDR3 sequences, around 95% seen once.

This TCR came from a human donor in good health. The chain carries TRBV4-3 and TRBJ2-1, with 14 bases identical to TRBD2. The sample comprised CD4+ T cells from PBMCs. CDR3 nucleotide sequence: TGCGCCAGCAGCCAAGTAAATTTCTGGGGGACTAGCGGGAGAGGAAATAATGAGCAGTTCTTC. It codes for CASSQVNFWGTSGRGNNEQFF.